This record looks at one T cell receptor (beta chain) sequence and its context. The data were taken from a study of blood T cells in healthy people across ages. The CDR3 covers 14 residues. V lost 5 bases and J 2 bases, leaving 13 bases between the germline ends. Germline CDR1 reads SEHNR; CDR2 reads FQNEAQ (reference sequence). A second PCR, run for roughly 7 to 11 cycles, used a sample-barcoded 5' primer plus a J-beta primer mix. TCRdb independently ran MiXCR on the 5' RACE reads; one entry per CDR3 protein. Here the sample spans about 540,000 distinct CDR3 sequences, nearly 25% being singletons. These data were also filed under a second study, of T cells of mothers and their children.

The gene calls are TRBV7-9 and TRBJ2-7, with D uncertain. This sequence originates from a boy between 5 and 17 years old in good health. Source material: blood. The CDR3 nucleotides read TGTGCCAGCAGCCTCGAAGAGATGGCCTACGAGCAGTACTTC. Encoded protein: CASSLEEMAYEQYF.